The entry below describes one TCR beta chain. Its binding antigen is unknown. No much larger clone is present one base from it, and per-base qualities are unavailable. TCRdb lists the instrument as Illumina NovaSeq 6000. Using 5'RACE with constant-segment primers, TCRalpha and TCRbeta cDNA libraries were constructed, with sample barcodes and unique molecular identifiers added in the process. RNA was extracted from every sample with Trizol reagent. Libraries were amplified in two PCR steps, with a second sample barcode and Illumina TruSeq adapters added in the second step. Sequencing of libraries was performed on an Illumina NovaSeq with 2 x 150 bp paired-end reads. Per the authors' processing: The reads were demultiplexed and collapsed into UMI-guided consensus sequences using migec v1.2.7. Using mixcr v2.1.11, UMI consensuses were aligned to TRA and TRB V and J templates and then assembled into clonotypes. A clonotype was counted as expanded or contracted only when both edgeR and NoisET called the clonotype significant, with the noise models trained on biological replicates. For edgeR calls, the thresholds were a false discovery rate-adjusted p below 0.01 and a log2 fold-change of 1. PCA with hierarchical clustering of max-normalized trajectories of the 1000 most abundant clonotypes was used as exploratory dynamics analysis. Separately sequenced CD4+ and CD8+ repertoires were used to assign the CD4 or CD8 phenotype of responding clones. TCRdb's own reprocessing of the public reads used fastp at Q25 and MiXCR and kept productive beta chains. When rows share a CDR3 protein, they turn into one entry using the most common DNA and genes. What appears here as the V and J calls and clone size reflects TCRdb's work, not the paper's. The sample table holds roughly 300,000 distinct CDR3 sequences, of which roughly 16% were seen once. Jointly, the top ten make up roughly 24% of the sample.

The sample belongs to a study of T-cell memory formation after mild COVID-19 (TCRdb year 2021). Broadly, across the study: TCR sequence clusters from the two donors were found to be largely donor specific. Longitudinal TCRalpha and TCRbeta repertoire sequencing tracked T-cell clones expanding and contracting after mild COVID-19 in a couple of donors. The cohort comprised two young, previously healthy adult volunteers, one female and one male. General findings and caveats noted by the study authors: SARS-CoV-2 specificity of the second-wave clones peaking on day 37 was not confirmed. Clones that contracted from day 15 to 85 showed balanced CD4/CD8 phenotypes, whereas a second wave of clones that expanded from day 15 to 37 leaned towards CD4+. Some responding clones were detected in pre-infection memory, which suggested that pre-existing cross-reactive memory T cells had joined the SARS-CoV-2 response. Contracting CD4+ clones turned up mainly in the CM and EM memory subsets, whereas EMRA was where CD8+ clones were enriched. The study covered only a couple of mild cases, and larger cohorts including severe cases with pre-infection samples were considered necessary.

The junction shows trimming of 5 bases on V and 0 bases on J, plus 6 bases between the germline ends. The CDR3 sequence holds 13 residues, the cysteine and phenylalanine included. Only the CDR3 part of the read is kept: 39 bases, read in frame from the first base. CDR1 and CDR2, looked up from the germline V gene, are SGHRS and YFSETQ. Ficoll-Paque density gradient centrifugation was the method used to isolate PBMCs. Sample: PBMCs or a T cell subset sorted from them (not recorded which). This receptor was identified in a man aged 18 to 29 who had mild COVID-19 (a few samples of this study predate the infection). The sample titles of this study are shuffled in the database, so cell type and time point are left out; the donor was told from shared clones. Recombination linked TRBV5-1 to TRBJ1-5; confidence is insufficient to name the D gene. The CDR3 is CASRADSNQPQHF. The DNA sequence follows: TGCGCCAGCAGGGCGGATAGCAATCAGCCCCAGCATTTT.